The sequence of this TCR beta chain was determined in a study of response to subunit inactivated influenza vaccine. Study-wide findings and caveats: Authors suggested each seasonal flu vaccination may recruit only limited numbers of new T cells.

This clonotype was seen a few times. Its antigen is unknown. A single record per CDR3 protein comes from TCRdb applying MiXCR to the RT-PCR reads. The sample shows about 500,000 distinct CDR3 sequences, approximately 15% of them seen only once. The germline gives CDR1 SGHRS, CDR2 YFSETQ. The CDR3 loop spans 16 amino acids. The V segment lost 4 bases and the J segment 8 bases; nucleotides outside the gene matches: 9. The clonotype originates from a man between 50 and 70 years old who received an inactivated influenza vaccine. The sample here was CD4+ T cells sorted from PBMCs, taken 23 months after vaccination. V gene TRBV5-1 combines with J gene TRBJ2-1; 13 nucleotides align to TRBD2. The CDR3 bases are TGCGCCAGCAGCATCCTCACTAGCGGGAGGGGGTATGAGCAGTTCTTC. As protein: CASSILTSGRGYEQFF.